Listed below are T cell receptor beta chains from one sample, sequenced in a study of T-cell memory formation after mild COVID-19. TCRdb reprocessed the 5' RACE reads with MiXCR, giving one entry per CDR3 protein. The sample lists about 150,000 distinct CDR3 sequences, 30% to 35% occurring once. Sequenced sample: PBMCs or a T cell subset sorted from them (not recorded which). Receptors originate from an adult woman who had mild COVID-19 (a few samples of this study predate the infection). Cell type and time point are not known. Both conserved end residues are part of each CDR3. The order of the fields is CDR3 protein, V gene, J gene.

CDR3: CASSFFGAAIGVTQYF; V: TRBV5-6; J: TRBJ2-5
CDR3: CASSRHPAGEGLSIYEQYF; V: TRBV5-1; J: TRBJ2-7
CDR3: CSALTGGNQPQHF; V: TRBV20-1; J: TRBJ1-5
CDR3: CASSLIRSEQFF; V: TRBV5-1; J: TRBJ2-1
CDR3: CASSPMTGSYEQYF; V: TRBV28; J: TRBJ2-7
CDR3: CASSSGGPEGYEQYF; V: TRBV12-3/TRBV12-4; J: TRBJ2-7
CDR3: CASSEFAASYNEQFF; V: TRBV25-1; J: TRBJ2-1
CDR3: CASSLQGSGQPQHF; V: TRBV12-3/TRBV12-4; J: TRBJ1-5
CDR3: CASSGYGGSSYNEQFF; V: TRBV5-1; J: TRBJ2-1
CDR3: CASSQGGTAGAPETQYF; V: TRBV4-2; J: TRBJ2-5
CDR3: CASSHLGLAGKDEQFF; V: TRBV4-2; J: TRBJ2-1
CDR3: CASSCGLMYCEQFF; V: TRBV6-2/TRBV6-3; J: TRBJ2-1
CDR3: CASSSLASDEQFF; V: TRBV7-6; J: TRBJ2-1
CDR3: CASSPGFNEQFF; V: TRBV2; J: TRBJ2-1
CDR3: CATSDRENYGYTF; V: TRBV3-1; J: TRBJ1-2
CDR3: CASSQGPGYYGYTF; V: TRBV14; J: TRBJ1-2
CDR3: CASSPRVLGTDTQYF; V: TRBV6-5; J: TRBJ2-3
CDR3: CASAAGTSRDEQFF; V: TRBV12-3/TRBV12-4; J: TRBJ2-1
CDR3: CASSFGGTGTYEQYF; V: TRBV5-1; J: TRBJ2-7
CDR3: CSDEDSRATYNEQFF; V: TRBV29-1; J: TRBJ2-1
CDR3: CASSQDGTRTFTDTQYF; V: TRBV4-2; J: TRBJ2-3
CDR3: CSALQDRNTEAFF; V: TRBV20-1; J: TRBJ1-1
CDR3: CASSSRGASYEQYF; V: TRBV9; J: TRBJ2-7
CDR3: CASSQEAGSYEQYF; V: TRBV4-1; J: TRBJ2-7
CDR3: CSAKEEAGAITGELFF; V: TRBV20-1; J: TRBJ2-2
CDR3: CASSYRRDPAFF; V: TRBV12-3/TRBV12-4; J: TRBJ2-1
CDR3: CASSQTSGSTDTQYF; V: TRBV13; J: TRBJ2-3
CDR3: CASSDRTVWGYTF; V: TRBV7-9; J: TRBJ1-2
CDR3: CASSQAAVGQITSRWTGELFF; V: TRBV14; J: TRBJ2-2
CDR3: CASSLTGWNTGELFF; V: TRBV7-3; J: TRBJ2-2
CDR3: CASSQDGQGHQPQHF; V: TRBV4-3; J: TRBJ1-5
CDR3: CASSVRSGELFF; V: TRBV2; J: TRBJ2-2
CDR3: CATSEWGQGISGELFF; V: TRBV24-1; J: TRBJ2-2
CDR3: CSARSPAEGSTDTQYF; V: TRBV20-1; J: TRBJ2-3
CDR3: CASSLGGGGELFF; V: TRBV12-3/TRBV12-4; J: TRBJ2-2
CDR3: CASSLSLMREPYEQYF; V: TRBV27; J: TRBJ2-7
CDR3: CSVDKPETQYF; V: TRBV29-1; J: TRBJ2-5
CDR3: CSARASGRHEQFF; V: TRBV20-1; J: TRBJ2-1
CDR3: CASSLRTSMAGELFF; V: TRBV12-3/TRBV12-4; J: TRBJ2-2
CDR3: CASSFAGGLAKNIQYF; V: TRBV12-3/TRBV12-4; J: TRBJ2-4
CDR3: CASSLGRDNYGYTF; V: TRBV7-3; J: TRBJ1-2
CDR3: CASSLGQGNSEAFF; V: TRBV7-3; J: TRBJ1-1
CDR3: CSVAPQLAGGLYTQYF; V: TRBV29-1; J: TRBJ2-3
CDR3: CASHHGATNEKLFF; V: TRBV30; J: TRBJ1-4
CDR3: CASSPTQNEQYF; V: TRBV7-6; J: TRBJ2-7
CDR3: CASSRQDSTDTQYF; V: TRBV7-2; J: TRBJ2-3
CDR3: CASSSSFGDETQYF; V: TRBV7-3; J: TRBJ2-5
CDR3: CASSLDGQGNTEAFF; V: TRBV5-1; J: TRBJ1-1